This TCR beta chain was sequenced during a study of shared T cell receptors in the human thymus. CDR3 length: 15 amino acids. The V segment lost 5 bases and the J segment 8 bases; nucleotides outside the gene matches: 11. CDR1 SEHNR and CDR2 FQNEAQ come from the germline V gene (reference sequence). Repertoires were generated with immunoSEQ multiplex PCR, while TCRdb's copy carries only in-frame clones and drops some. In the table there are 500,000 to 850,000 clones, around 87% of which are singletons. The same sample was also studied in work on human thymus T cells. That source notes: Repertoires sampled from thymus and blood appeared biased in V and J gene usage. Related research examined unrelated individuals and reported that their thymic repertoires overlapped highly.

Sequencing was done on a sample of thymocytes. This sequence was found in a boy younger than two with a congenital heart defect. The V call is TRBV7-9, the J call TRBJ1-4; 7 nucleotides align to TRBD1. The CDR3 spells CASSAQTGPVEKLFF. In DNA form, the CDR3 reads TGTGCCAGCAGCGCCCAGACAGGGCCGGTGGAAAAACTGTTTTTT.